The subject of this entry is one TCR beta chain. What it binds is unknown. This entry comes from a study of T-cell memory formation after mild COVID-19. One entry per CDR3 protein, called by TCRdb with MiXCR from the 5' RACE reads. The sample has under 300,000 distinct CDR3 sequences; roughly 9.4% are singletons. Study conclusions and caveats: Still unconfirmed is whether the second-wave clones peaking on day 37 recognized SARS-CoV-2.

This CDR3 has 15 amino acids. Germline V gene sequence: CDR1 MNHEY, CDR2 SVGAGI. V dropped 6 bases and J dropped 6; count of bases not matched to a gene: 7. Input material: PBMCs or a T cell subset sorted from them (not recorded which). The clonotype comes from a man aged 18 to 29 who had mild COVID-19 (a few samples of this study predate the infection). Cell type and time point are not known. The gene calls are TRBV6-5 and TRBJ2-3, with 12 bases lining up with TRBD2. The CDR3, as DNA: TGTGCCAGCAGGCCCACTAGCGGGGGGTCTGATACGCAGTATTTT. As protein: CASRPTSGGSDTQYF.